This TCR beta chain is drawn from a study of blood T cells in healthy people across ages. Looking at the study overall: In model experiments, template switching was able to capture about one barcoded beta molecule for every two T cells that were present.

The CDR3 consists of 13 residues. Per the germline V gene, CDR1 is SGHTA and CDR2 is FQGNSA. The junction had 7 bases not matched to a gene; V was cut back by 5 bases and J by 7 bases. Points on this clonotype: Its antigen is still unknown.

The second PCR ran roughly 6 to 11 cycles with a sample-barcoded 5' primer and J-beta primers. A template-switch adaptor with 12 random nucleotides tagged each cDNA molecule. TCRdb used MiXCR to reprocess the 5' RACE reads, holding one entry per CDR3 protein. The repertoire consists of fewer than 750,000 distinct CDR3 sequences, with 40% to 65% occurring once and the leading ten covering roughly 13%. Study conclusions and caveats: Diversity of TCR beta per million T cells declined in a roughly linear way with age.

The sequenced material came from blood. This clonotype was obtained from a woman aged 80 or older in good health. The V and J genes are TRBV7-2 and TRBJ2-7; 8 nucleotides line up with TRBD2. CDR3 nucleotide sequence: TGTGCCAGCAGCGTACTAGCGGTGAATGAGCAGTACTTC. Its translation is CASSVLAVNEQYF.